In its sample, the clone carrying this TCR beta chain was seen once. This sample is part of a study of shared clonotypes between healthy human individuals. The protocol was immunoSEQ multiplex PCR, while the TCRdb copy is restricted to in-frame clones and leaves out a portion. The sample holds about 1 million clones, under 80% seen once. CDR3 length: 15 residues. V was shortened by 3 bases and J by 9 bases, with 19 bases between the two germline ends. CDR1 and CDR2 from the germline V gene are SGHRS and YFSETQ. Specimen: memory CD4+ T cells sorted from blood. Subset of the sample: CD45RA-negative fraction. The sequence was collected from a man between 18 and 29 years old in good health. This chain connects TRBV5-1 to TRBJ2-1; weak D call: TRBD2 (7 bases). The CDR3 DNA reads TGCGCCAGCAGCTCCCGGTCAGGGGAGGGGGTTGAGCAGTTCTTC. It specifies CASSSRSGEGVEQFF.